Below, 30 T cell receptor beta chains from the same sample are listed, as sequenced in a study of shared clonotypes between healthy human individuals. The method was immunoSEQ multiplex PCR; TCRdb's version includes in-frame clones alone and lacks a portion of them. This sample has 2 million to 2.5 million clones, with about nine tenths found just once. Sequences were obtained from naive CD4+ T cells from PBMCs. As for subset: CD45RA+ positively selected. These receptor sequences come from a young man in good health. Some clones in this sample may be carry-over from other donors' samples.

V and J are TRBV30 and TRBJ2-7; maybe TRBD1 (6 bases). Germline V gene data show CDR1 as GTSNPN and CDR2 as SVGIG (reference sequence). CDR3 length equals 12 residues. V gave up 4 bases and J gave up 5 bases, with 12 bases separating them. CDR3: CAWNPDSHEQYF. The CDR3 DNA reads TGTGCCTGGAATCCGGACAGCCACGAGCAGTACTTC.

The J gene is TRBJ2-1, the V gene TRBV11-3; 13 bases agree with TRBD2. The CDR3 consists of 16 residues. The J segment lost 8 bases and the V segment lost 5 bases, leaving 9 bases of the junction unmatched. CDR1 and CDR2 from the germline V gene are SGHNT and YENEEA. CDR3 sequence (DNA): TGTGCCAGCAGCGTTAGAGGGACTAGCGGGATTGATGAGCAGTTCTTC. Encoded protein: CASSVRGTSGIDEQFF.

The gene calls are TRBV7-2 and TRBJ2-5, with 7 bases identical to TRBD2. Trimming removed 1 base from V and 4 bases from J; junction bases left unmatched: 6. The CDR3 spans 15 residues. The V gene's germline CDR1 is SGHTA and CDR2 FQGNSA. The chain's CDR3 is CASSLDGGSLETQYF. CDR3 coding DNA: TGTGCCAGCAGCTTAGACGGCGGGAGCTTAGAGACCCAGTACTTC.

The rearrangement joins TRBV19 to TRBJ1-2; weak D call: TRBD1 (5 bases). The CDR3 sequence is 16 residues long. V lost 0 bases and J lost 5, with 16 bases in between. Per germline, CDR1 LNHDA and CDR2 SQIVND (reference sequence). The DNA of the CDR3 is TGTGCCAGTAGTATAGAGGGCAGGGCCTCTGGTTATGGCTACACCTTC. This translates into CASSIEGRASGYGYTF.

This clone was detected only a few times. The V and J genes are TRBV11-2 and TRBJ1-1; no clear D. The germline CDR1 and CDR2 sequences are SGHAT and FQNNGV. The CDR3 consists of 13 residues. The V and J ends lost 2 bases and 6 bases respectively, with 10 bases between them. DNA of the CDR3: TGTGCCAGCAGCTTAAGGGTAAGGGCTGAAGCTTTCTTT. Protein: CASSLRVRAEAFF.

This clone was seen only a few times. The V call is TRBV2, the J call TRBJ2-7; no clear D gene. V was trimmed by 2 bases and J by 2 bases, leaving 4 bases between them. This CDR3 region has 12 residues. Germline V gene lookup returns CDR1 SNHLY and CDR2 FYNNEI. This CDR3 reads CASSERTYEQYF. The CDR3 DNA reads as TGTGCCAGCAGTGAAAGGACCTACGAGCAGTACTTC.

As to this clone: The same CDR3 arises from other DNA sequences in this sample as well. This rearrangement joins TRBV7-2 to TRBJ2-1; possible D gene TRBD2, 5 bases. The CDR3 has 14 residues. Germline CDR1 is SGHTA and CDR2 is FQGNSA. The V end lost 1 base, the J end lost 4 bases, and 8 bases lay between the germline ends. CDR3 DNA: TGTGCCAGCAGCTTAGTTCCGGGGTACAATGAGCAGTTCTTC. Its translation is CASSLVPGYNEQFF. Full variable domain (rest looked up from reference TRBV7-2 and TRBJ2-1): GAGVSQSPSNKVTEKGKDVELRCDPISGHTALYWYRQSLGQGLEFLIYFQGNSAPDKSGLPSDRFSAERTGGSVSTLTIQRTQQEDSAVYLCASSLVPGYNEQFFGPGTRLTVL.

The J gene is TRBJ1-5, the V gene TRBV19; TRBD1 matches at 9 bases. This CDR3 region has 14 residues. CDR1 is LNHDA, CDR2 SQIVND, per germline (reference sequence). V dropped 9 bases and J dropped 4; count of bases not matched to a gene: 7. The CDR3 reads CASTGTGRNQPQHF. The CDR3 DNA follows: TGTGCCAGCACAGGGACAGGGCGAAATCAGCCCCAGCATTTT.

CDR3 nucleotide sequence: TGCGCCAGCAGCTGGGGACTAGCGGTAAACAATGAGCAGTTCTTC. The encoded protein is CASSWGLAVNNEQFF. The genes are TRBV5-1 and TRBJ2-1, with 11 bases that match TRBD2. The CDR3 contains 15 residues. The germline gives CDR1 SGHRS, CDR2 YFSETQ. Germline trimming cut 3 bases from V and 5 bases from J; bases unmatched to any gene: 4.

The CDR3 region is CASSLWGSGPTDTQYF. The CDR3 DNA sequence: TGTGCCAGCAGTTTATGGGGTAGCGGACCCACAGATACGCAGTATTTT. The V gene is TRBV28, the J gene TRBJ2-3, with a weak D call TRBD2 (6 bases). This CDR3 spans 16 amino acids. V was cut by 0 bases and J by 2 bases, with 12 bases left in between. The germline V gene has CDR1 MDHEN and CDR2 SYDVKM.

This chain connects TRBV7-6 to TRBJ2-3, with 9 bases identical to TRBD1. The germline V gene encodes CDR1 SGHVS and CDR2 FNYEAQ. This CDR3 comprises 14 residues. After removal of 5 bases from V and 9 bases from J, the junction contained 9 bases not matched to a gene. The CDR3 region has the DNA TGTGCCAGCAGCCAGGGGACAGGGAGCAGGACGCAGTATTTT. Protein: CASSQGTGSRTQYF.

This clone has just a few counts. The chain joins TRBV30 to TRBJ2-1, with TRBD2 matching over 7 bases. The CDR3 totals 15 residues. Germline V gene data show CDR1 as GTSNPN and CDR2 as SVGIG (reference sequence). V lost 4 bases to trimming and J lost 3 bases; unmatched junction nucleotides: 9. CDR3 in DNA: TGTGCCTGGACCCGACTCCAGCGGGACTACAATGAGCAGTTCTTC. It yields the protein CAWTRLQRDYNEQFF.

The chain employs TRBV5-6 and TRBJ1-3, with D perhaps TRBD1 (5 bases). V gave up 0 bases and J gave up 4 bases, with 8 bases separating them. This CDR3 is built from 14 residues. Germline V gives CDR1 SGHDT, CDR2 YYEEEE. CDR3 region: CASSLAGFGNTIYF. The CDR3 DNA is TGTGCCAGCAGCTTGGCAGGGTTCGGAAACACCATATATTTT. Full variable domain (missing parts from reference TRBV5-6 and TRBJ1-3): DAGVTQSPTHLIKTRGQQVTLRCSPKSGHDTVSWYQQALGQGPQFIFQYYEEEERQRGNFPDRFSGHQFPNYSSELNVNALLLGDSALYLCASSLAGFGNTIYFGEGSWLTVV.

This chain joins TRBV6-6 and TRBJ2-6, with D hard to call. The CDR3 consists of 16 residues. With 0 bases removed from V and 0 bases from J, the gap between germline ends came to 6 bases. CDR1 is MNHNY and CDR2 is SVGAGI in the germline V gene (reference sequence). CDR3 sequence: CASSYSGNSGANVLTF. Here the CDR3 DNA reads TGTGCCAGCAGTTACTCAGGCAACTCTGGGGCCAACGTCCTGACTTTC.

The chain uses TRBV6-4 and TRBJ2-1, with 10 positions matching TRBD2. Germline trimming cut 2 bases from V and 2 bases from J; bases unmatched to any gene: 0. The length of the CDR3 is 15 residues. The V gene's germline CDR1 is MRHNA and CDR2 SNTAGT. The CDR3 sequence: CASSDGLAAYNEQFF. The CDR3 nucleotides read TGTGCCAGCAGTGACGGACTAGCGGCCTACAATGAGCAGTTCTTC.

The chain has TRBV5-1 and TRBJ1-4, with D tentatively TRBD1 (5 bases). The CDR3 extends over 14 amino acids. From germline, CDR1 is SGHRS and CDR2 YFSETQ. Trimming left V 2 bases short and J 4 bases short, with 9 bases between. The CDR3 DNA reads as TGCGCCAGCAGCTTAGGGGTGGGTAATGAAAAACTGTTTTTT. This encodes CASSLGVGNEKLFF.

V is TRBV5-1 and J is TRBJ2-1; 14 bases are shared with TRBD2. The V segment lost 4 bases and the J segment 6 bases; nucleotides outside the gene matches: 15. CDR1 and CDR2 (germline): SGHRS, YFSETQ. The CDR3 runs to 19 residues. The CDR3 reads CASSLEGLAGEGIRNEQFF. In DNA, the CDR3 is TGCGCCAGCAGCCTGGAGGGACTAGCGGGGGAGGGGATACGCAATGAGCAGTTCTTC.

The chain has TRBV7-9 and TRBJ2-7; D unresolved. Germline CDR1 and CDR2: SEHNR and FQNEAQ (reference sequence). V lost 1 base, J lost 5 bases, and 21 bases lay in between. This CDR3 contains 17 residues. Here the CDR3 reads CASSLVRFNSGVHEQYF. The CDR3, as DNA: TGTGCCAGCAGCTTAGTTCGCTTTAACAGTGGTGTCCACGAGCAGTACTTC.

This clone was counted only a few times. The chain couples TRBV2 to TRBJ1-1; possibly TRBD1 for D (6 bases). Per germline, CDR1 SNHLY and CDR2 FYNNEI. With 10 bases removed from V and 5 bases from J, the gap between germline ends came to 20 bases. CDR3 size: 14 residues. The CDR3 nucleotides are TGTGCCATGAGGAGCTCAGGGGTGTGGACTGAAGCTTTCTTT. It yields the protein CAMRSSGVWTEAFF.

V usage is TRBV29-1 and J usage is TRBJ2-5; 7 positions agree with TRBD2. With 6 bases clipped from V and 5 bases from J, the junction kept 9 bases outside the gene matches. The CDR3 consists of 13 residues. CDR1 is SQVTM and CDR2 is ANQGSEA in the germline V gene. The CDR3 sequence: CSVGRGGGETQYF. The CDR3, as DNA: TGCAGCGTAGGGAGGGGCGGTGGGGAGACCCAGTACTTC. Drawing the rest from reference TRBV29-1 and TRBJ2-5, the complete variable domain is SAVISQKPSRDICQRGTSLTIQCQVDSQVTMMFWYRQQPGQSLTLIATANQGSEATYESGFVIDKFPISRPNLTFSTLTVSNMSPEDSSIYLCSVGRGGGETQYFGPGTRLLVL.

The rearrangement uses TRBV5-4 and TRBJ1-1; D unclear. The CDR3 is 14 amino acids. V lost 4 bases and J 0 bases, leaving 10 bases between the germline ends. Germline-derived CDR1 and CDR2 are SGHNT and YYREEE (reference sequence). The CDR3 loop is CASSRGDMNTEAFF. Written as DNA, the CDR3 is TGTGCCAGCAGCCGCGGAGACATGAACACTGAAGCTTTCTTT. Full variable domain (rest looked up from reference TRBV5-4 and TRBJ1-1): ETGVTQSPTHLIKTRGQQVTLRCSSQSGHNTVSWYQQALGQGPQFIFQYYREEENGRGNFPPRFSGLQFPNYSSELNVNALELDDSALYLCASSRGDMNTEAFFGQGTRLTVV.

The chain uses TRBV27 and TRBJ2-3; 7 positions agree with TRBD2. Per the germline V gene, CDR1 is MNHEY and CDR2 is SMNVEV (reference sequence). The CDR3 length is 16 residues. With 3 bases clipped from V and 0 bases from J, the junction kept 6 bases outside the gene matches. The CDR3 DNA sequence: TGTGCCAGCAGTTTTCTAGCGGTAGATAGCACAGATACGCAGTATTTT. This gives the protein CASSFLAVDSTDTQYF.

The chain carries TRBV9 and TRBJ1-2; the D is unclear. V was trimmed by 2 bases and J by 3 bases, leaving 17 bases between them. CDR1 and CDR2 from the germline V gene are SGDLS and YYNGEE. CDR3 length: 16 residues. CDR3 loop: CASSVSSSAVDYGYTF. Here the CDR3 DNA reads TGTGCCAGCAGCGTCTCGAGTTCGGCGGTAGACTATGGCTACACCTTC.

The CDR3 loop reads CASSPKEGNSGNTIYF. The CDR3 bases are TGTGCCAGCTCACCAAAAGAGGGGAACTCTGGAAACACCATATATTTT. The V call is TRBV18, the J call TRBJ1-3, with a tentative D call TRBD1 (5 bases). V lost 2 bases and J lost 0, with 11 bases in between. Looked up from germline, CDR1 is KGHSH and CDR2 is LQKENI. The CDR3 extends over 16 amino acids.

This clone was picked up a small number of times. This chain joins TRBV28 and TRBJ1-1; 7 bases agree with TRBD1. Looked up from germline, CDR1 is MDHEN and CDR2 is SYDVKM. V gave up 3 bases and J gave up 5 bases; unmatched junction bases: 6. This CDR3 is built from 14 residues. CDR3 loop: CASSFDRDQTEAFF. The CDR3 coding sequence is TGTGCCAGCAGTTTCGACAGGGATCAGACTGAAGCTTTCTTT.

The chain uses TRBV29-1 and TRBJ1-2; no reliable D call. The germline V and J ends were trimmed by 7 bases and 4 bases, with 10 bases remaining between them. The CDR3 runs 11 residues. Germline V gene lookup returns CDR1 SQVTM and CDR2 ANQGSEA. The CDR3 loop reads CSAGLSYGYTF. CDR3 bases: TGCAGCGCCGGACTGAGCTATGGCTACACCTTC.

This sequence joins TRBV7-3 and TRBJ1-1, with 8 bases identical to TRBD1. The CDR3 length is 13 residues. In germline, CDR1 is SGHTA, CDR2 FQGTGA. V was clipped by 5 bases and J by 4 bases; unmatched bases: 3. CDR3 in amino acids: CASSPDRATEAFF. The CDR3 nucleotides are TGTGCCAGCAGCCCGGACAGGGCCACTGAAGCTTTCTTT.

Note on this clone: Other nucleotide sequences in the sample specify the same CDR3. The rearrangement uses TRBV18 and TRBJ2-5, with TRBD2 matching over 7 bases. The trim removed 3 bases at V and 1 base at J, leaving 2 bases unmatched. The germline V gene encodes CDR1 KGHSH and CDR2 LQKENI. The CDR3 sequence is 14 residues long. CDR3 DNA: TGTGCCAGCTCACCTCTAGCGGTCCAAGAGACCCAGTACTTC. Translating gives CASSPLAVQETQYF.

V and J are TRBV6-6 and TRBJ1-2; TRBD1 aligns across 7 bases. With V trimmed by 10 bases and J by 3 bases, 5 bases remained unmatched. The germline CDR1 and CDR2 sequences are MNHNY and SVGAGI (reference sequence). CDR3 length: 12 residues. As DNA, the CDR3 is TGTGCCACAACCGGGACAGACTATGGCTACACCTTC. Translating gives CATTGTDYGYTF.

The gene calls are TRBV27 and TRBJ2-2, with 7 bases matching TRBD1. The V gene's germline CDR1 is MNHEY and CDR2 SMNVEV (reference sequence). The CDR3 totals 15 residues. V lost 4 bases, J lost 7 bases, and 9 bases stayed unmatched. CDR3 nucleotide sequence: TGTGCCAGCAGTTCGCGACAGGGACGAGGCGGGGAGCTGTTTTTT. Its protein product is CASSSRQGRGGELFF.